The source of this T cell receptor beta chain is a study of blood T cell repertoires in COVID-19. Original data processing: How many nucleated cells were present was estimated from reference gene primer amplification. Measured with immunoSEQ multiplex PCR; TCRdb has only the in-frame clones, and not every one. Clone size and V and J calls were adopted from that table, with D and trimming inferred from the DNA. Among fewer than 45,000 clones listed, 85% were seen once. Looked up from germline, CDR1 is KGHSH and CDR2 is LQKENI. The CDR3 is made up of 15 amino acids. Losses at the gene ends were 2 bases for V and 4 bases for J; bases not matched to a gene: 3.

Sequences were obtained from peripheral blood. The chain combines TRBV18 with TRBJ2-1; 9 nucleotides line up with TRBD1. This TCR derives from a human donor in a cohort sampled during active COVID-19. The CDR3 reads CASSPGTGQYNEQFF. CDR3 sequence (DNA): TGTGCCAGCTCACCAGGGACAGGGCAATACAATGAGCAGTTCTTC.